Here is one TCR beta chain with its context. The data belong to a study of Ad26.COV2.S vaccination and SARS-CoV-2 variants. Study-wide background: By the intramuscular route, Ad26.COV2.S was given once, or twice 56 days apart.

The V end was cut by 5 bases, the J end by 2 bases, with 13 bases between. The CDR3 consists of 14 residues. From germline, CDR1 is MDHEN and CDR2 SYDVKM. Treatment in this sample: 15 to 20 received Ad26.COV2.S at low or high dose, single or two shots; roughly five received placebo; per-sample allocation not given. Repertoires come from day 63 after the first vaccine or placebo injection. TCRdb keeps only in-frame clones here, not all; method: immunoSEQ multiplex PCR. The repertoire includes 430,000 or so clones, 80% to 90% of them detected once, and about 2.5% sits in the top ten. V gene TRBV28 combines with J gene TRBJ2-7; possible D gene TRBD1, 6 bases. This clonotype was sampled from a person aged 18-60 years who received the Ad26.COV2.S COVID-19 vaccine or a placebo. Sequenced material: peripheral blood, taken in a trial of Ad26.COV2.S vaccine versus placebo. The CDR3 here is CASSRTVRPYEQYF. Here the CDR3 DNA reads TGTGCCAGCAGTAGGACAGTTCGTCCCTACGAGCAGTACTTC.